Listed below are T cell receptor beta chains from one sample, sequenced in a study of blood T cell repertoires in COVID-19. Method: immunoSEQ multiplex PCR; TCRdb's copy keeps in-frame clones and lacks some. The sample lists approximately 200,000 clones, roughly nine tenths occurring once. What was sequenced was peripheral blood. The receptors originated from a man aged 70-80 years with acute or convalescent COVID-19. The CDR3 runs from the conserved cysteine through the conserved F or W. The order of the fields is D gene, clone size, J gene, V gene, CDR3 protein, CDR3 DNA. A D gene is named only where the DNA matches it firmly. A clone size is listed for some rows: how often the clone was seen (once, few, many), or a class if it is expanded.

- - TRBJ1-3 TRBV3-1/TRBV3-2 CASSLTMSGNTIYF TGTGCCAGCAGCCTGACAATGTCTGGAAACACCATATATTTT
TRBD2 - TRBJ2-7 TRBV18 CASSLTGVIAGAGEQYF TGTGCCAGCTCACTCACGGGGGTGATAGCGGGAGCAGGAGAGCAGTACTTC
- - TRBJ1-6 TRBV4-2 CASSQDLSDNNSPLHF TGTGCCAGCAGCCAAGATCTGTCAGATAATAATTCACCCCTCCACTTT
TRBD1 once TRBJ1-1 TRBV5-1 CASSLDRQGAEAFF TGCGCCAGCAGCTTGGATCGACAGGGGGCTGAAGCTTTCTTT
TRBD1 once TRBJ1-1 TRBV5-6 CASSPGWTGSTFF TGTGCCAGCAGCCCGGGATGGACAGGGAGTACTTTCTTT
- - TRBJ2-3 TRBV7-9 CATQGTDTQYF TGTGCCACACAGGGTACAGATACGCAGTATTTT
TRBD2 - TRBJ2-2 TRBV18 CASSPTSGSTGELFF TGTGCCAGCTCGCCGACTAGCGGGAGTACCGGGGAGCTGTTTTTT
- - TRBJ2-7 TRBV18 CASSPPGTYEQYF TGTGCCAGCTCACCTCCAGGGACTTACGAGCAGTACTTC
TRBD2 - TRBJ2-1 TRBV4-2 CASSQDWLAGNEQFF TGTGCCAGCAGCCAAGATTGGCTAGCGGGCAATGAGCAGTTCTTC
TRBD1 - TRBJ2-5 TRBV5-1 CASSFEDRQETQYF TGCGCCAGCAGCTTTGAGGACAGGCAAGAGACCCAGTACTTC
TRBD2 - TRBJ2-7 TRBV27 CASSFWGRGEQYF TGTGCCAGCAGTTTCTGGGGGAGGGGTGAGCAGTACTTC
TRBD1 - TRBJ2-7 TRBV3-1/TRBV3-2 CASSRDRGKTEQYF TGTGCCAGCAGCCGGGACAGGGGGAAAACCGAGCAGTACTTC
TRBD1 - TRBJ1-1 TRBV6-5 CASSYSTGMNTEAFF TGTGCCAGCAGTTACTCGACAGGGATGAACACTGAAGCTTTCTTT
- - TRBJ1-2 TRBV15 CATSRGVTDYGYTF TGTGCCACCAGCAGAGGAGTGACTGACTATGGCTACACCTTC
- few TRBJ1-2 TRBV21-1 CASSKGGRGHGYTF TGTGCCAGCAGCAAAGGAGGAAGGGGTCATGGCTACACCTTC
TRBD1 - TRBJ2-2 TRBV28 CASTSQGGQGLGELFF TGTGCCAGCACCTCCCAGGGAGGACAGGGCCTAGGGGAGCTGTTTTTT
- few TRBJ1-1 TRBV6-5 CASSYTDSRRTEAFF TGTGCCAGCAGTTACACGGACTCTCGGAGGACTGAAGCTTTCTTT
- - TRBJ2-1 TRBV30 CAASERSYNEQFF TGTGCCGCCTCCGAGCGGTCCTACAATGAGCAGTTCTTC
- - TRBJ1-1 TRBV4-1 CASSPPPDSAMNTEAFF TGCGCCAGCAGCCCACCACCGGACAGCGCAATGAACACTGAAGCTTTCTTT
TRBD2 - TRBJ2-7 TRBV5-1 CASSLGGTSSYEQYF TGCGCCAGCAGCTTGGGGGGGACTAGCTCCTACGAGCAGTACTTC
TRBD1 - TRBJ1-1 TRBV6-1 CASSERSGGIMNTEAFF TGTGCCAGCAGTGAACGCTCAGGGGGTATTATGAACACTGAAGCTTTCTTT
TRBD2 - TRBJ2-1 TRBV7-3 CASSLNSGRGSYNEQFF TGTGCCAGCAGCCTTAATAGCGGGAGGGGCTCCTACAATGAGCAGTTCTTC
- - TRBJ1-2 TRBV29-1 CSVGGSPYTF TGCAGCGTTGGCGGCAGCCCCTACACCTTC
TRBD1 - TRBJ1-5 TRBV30 CAWSAAGTARQPQHF TGTGCCTGGAGTGCGGCAGGGACAGCGAGGCAGCCCCAGCATTTT
TRBD2 - TRBJ2-3 TRBV28 CASSFSAGGADTQYF TGTGCCAGCAGTTTCTCCGCGGGAGGGGCAGATACGCAGTATTTT
- - TRBJ2-7 TRBV19 CASSGTYEQYF TGTGCCAGTAGTGGCACGTACGAGCAGTACTTC
TRBD2 once TRBJ2-2 TRBV7-7 CASSSTTSGAGELFF TGTGCCAGCAGCTCCACTACTAGCGGGGCTGGGGAGCTGTTTTTT
- - TRBJ2-2 TRBV7-9 CASSPTKFELFF TGTGCCAGCAGCCCCACAAAGTTCGAGCTGTTTTTT
- once TRBJ2-2 TRBV24-1 CATSPTNTGELFF TGTGCCACCAGCCCCACGAACACCGGGGAGCTGTTTTTT
- - TRBJ2-3 TRBV5-1 CASSLQGPATDTQYF TGCGCCAGCAGCTTGCAGGGCCCTGCCACAGATACGCAGTATTTT
TRBD1 - TRBJ1-1 TRBV19 CASTFIPPGQGVNTEAFF TGTGCCAGTACCTTCATTCCCCCGGGACAGGGGGTTAACACTGAAGCTTTCTTT
TRBD2 - TRBJ2-7 TRBV29-1 CSVRTSGRSYEQYF TGCAGCGTTAGGACTAGCGGTCGCTCCTACGAGCAGTACTTC
TRBD2 - TRBJ2-7 TRBV6-6 CASSYFSGSNEQYF TGTGCCAGCAGTTACTTTAGCGGGAGCAACGAGCAGTACTTC
TRBD2 - TRBJ2-1 TRBV7-9 CASIINTRRLAGGYNEQFF TGTGCCAGCATCATAAATACGAGGAGACTAGCGGGAGGCTACAATGAGCAGTTCTTC
- many TRBJ1-4 TRBV7-8 CASSLAQRDREKLFF TGTGCCAGCAGCTTAGCGCAACGGGATCGCGAAAAACTGTTTTTT
- once TRBJ2-1 TRBV3-1/TRBV3-2 CASGGWAENEQFF TGTGCCAGCGGCGGGTGGGCCGAAAATGAGCAGTTCTTC
- - TRBJ2-6 TRBV6-2/TRBV6-3 CASSSTGYGANVLTF TGTGCCAGCAGTTCGACGGGGTACGGGGCCAACGTCCTGACTTTC
- - TRBJ2-1 TRBV15 CATSREPAVGRGALTDEQFF TGTGCCACCAGCCGAGAGCCCGCTGTGGGTCGCGGGGCGCTCACGGATGAGCAGTTCTTC
- - TRBJ2-3 TRBV29-1 CSVRVGSTDTQYF TGCAGCGTTCGGGTCGGGAGCACAGATACGCAGTATTTT
TRBD1 - TRBJ1-4 TRBV18 CASSPQGASNEKLFF TGTGCCAGCTCACCACAGGGGGCGAGTAATGAAAAACTGTTTTTT